This T cell receptor (beta chain) was documented in a study of blood T cell repertoires in COVID-19. Original analysis: Reference gene primers were amplified, and this amplification served to estimate nucleated cell counts. This table comes from immunoSEQ multiplex PCR, and its TCRdb copy is limited to in-frame clones, with some not included. Clone size and the V and J calls come from that table; the DNA yielded D and trimming. This sample has 250,000 to 300,000 clones, with 83% found just once. Germline lookup yields CDR1 SGHTA and CDR2 FQGNSA. V was cut by 1 base and J by 1 base, with 7 bases left in between. CDR3 length: 15 amino acids.

The sequence derives from a man aged 80 or over with acute or convalescent COVID-19. The sample consisted of peripheral blood. V and J are TRBV7-2 and TRBJ2-2, with D hard to call. CDR3 DNA sequence: TGTGCCAGCAGCTTAGAGGCAGGGAACACCGGGGAGCTGTTTTTT. This encodes CASSLEAGNTGELFF.